This T cell receptor (beta chain) is drawn from a study of Tregs in tolerant kidney transplant recipients (dated by TCRdb to the late 2010s). Looking at the study overall: Before combined kidney and bone marrow transplantation, this study identified donor-specific regulatory T cells using TCRbeta sequencing and then followed those same cells after transplant. TCRbeta repertoire sequencing was used in 3 healthy controls to compare several methods for expanding Tregs specific for an allogeneic donor. Overall study results and their limits: Because the study included only a small number of patients, the results must be confirmed in larger populations and under other immunosuppression protocols. Expanding Tregs with activated donor B cells appeared to identify the most biologically relevant and donor-specific TCRbeta repertoire. Biological reproducibility was not directly addressed, though technical replication error appeared minimal.

For TCRbeta CDR3 sequencing, genomic DNA was extracted from sorted cells using the QIAGEN DNeasy Blood and Tissue Kit. High-throughput TCRbeta CDR3 sequencing was carried out commercially through immunoSEQ, with PCR amplification with bias correction and internal controls included. On the study's bioinformatics: Unique productive TCRbeta sequences were defined by CDR3 nucleotide sequence where primers matched, otherwise by CDR3 amino acid sequence with Vbeta and Jbeta genes. To correct for sorting error, sequences found in more than one sorted population at a frequency ratio of 2:1 or less were discarded, and the remaining shared sequences were assigned to the population with the higher frequency. Donor-reactive sequences were defined as at least 5-fold expanded in CFSE-low cells versus unstimulated cells, with frequency of at least 0.01% in CFSE-low cells. Jensen-Shannon divergence, calculated on the top 100 TCRbeta sequences ranked by frequency, was used to quantify repertoire divergence. For samples with multiple sequencing runs, sorting error was corrected in each run separately before the runs were combined. TCRdb mirrors the immuneACCESS table, restricted to in-frame sequences. Some clones are absent from its copies; in checked studies, under half trace to an unresolved V gene, and the reason for the others is unknown. V and J calls and clone size are copied from that table; D and trimming were computed from the DNA. The sample table contains roughly 120,000 clones; only one count was recorded for roughly 93% of them. Of the sample, roughly 0.63% falls within the top ten clones.

Unstimulated Tregs (CD4+CD25+CD127-), CD4+ non-Tregs (CD4+CD25-), CD4 and CD8 cells were FACS-sorted from thawed PBMCs. Blood from healthy controls was obtained either from healthy volunteers or as purchased buffy coats. Healthy control blood was processed to PBMCs by Ficoll density gradient and cryopreserved, and patient PBMCs were collected before and after transplant. V ends up 6 bases short and J 9 bases short, with an unmatched junction base count of 2. Based on the germline V gene (reference sequence), the CDR1 and CDR2 sequences are LNHDA and SQIVND. Reading from cysteine to phenylalanine, the CDR3 counts 13 amino acids. The retained sequence is limited to the CDR3, 39 bases, with the frame set at the first base. About this clone itself: It has no known antigen specificity. It has no much larger one-base neighbor in the sample; base qualities were not kept.

The TCR originated in a human donor in good health. The sample taken for sequencing was CD4+ T cells from blood. The V and J genes are TRBV19 and TRBJ1-6, with 10 bases in between that match TRBD1. The DNA sequence is given as TGTGCCAGTAGCCGGGACAGGGGTTCACCCCTCCACTTT. Its translation reads: CASSRDRGSPLHF.